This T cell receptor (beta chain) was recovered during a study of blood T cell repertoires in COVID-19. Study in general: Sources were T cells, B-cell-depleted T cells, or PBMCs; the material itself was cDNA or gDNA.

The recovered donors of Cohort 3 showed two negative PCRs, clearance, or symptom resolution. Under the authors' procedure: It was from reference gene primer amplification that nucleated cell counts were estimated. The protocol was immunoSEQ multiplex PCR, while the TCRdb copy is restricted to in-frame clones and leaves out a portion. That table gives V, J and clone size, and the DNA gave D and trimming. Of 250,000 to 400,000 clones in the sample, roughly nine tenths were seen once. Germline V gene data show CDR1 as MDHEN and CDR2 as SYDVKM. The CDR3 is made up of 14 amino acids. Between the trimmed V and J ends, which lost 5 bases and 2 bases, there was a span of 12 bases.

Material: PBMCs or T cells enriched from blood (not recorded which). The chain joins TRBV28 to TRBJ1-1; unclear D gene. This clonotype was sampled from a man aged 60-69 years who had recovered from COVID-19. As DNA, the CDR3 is TGTGCCAGCAGTATCCATGCAGGAAACACTGAAGCTTTCTTT. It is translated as CASSIHAGNTEAFF.